In this sample, the clone carrying this T cell receptor beta chain turned up many times. V shed 7 bases and J 0 bases; nucleotides not matched to a gene: 7. The CDR3 totals 15 residues. Germline CDR1 WSHSY, CDR2 SAAADI. TCRdb recomputed calls from the 5' RACE reads with MiXCR, one row per CDR3 protein. The table includes just under 60,000 distinct CDR3 sequences, about 8.4% detected once. The sample comes from a study of early T cells in non-severe SARS-CoV-2 infection. This sequence was found in an adult who was a healthcare worker with PCR-confirmed SARS-CoV-2 infection or an uninfected control (not recorded which). The chain employs TRBV10-2 and TRBJ2-7; TRBD2 matches 9 bases. Sequenced material: whole blood. CDR3 DNA: TGCGCCAGCAACGCTCTAGCGGGGTTCTCCTACGAGCAGTACTTC. This sequence encodes CASNALAGFSYEQYF.